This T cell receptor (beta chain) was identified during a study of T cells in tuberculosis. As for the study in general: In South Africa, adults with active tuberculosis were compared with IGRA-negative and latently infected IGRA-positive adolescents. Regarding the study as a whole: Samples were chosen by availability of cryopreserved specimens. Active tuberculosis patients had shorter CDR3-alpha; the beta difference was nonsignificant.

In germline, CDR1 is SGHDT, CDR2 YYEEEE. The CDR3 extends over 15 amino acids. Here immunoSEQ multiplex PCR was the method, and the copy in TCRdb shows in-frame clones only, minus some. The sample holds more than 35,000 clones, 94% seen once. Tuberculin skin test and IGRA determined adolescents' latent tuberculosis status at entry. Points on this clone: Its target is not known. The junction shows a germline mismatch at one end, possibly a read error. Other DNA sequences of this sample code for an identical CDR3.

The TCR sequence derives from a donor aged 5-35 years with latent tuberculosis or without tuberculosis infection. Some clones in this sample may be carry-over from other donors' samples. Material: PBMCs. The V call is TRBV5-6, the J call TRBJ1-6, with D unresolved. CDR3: CASSSYSSYNSPLHF. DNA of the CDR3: TGTGCCAGCAGCTCGTACAGCTCCTATAATTCACCCCTTCACTTT.